These T cell receptor beta chains were read from a single sample in a study of Graves' ophthalmopathy and Graves' hyperthyroidism. MiXCR, run by TCRdb on the multiplex PCR reads, gives a single entry per CDR3 protein. The sample shows about 390,000 distinct CDR3 sequences, 15% to 20% of them seen only once. The sequenced sample consisted of peripheral blood. These receptors originate from an adult woman with stable Graves' hyperthyroidism. The CDR3 runs from the conserved cysteine through the conserved F or W. D genes are given only for firm matches. The size field is filled for only some rows; it gives once, few, many or a size class.

clone size	J gene	D gene	V gene	CDR3 length	CDR3 protein	CDR3 DNA
many	TRBJ2-7	TRBD2	TRBV28	13	CASKRRENYEQYF	TGTGCCAGCAAGCGGCGGGAGAACTACGAGCAGTACTTC
many	TRBJ2-2	TRBD2	TRBV6-2/TRBV6-3	17	CASSPPGVAGYTGELFF	TGTGCCAGCAGTCCCCCCGGAGTAGCGGGATACACCGGGGAGCTGTTTTTT
many	TRBJ1-2	NA	TRBV24-1	13	CATSLTGTSGYTF	TGTGCCACCAGCCTTACGGGGACCTCGGGCTACACCTTC
many	TRBJ2-2	TRBD2	TRBV12-3/TRBV12-4	14	CASGTSRFTGELFF	TGTGCCAGCGGGACTAGCAGGTTCACCGGGGAGCTGTTTTTT
many	TRBJ2-2	NA	TRBV7-3	14	CASSLISLTGELFF	TGTGCCAGCAGCTTAATTTCGCTCACCGGGGAGCTGTTTTTT
few	TRBJ2-3	TRBD2	TRBV6-2/TRBV6-3	17	CASSTGTSGTLSDTQYF	TGTGCCAGCAGCACCGGGACTAGCGGCACCTTATCAGATACGCAGTATTTT
many	TRBJ2-7	NA	TRBV11-1	14	CASSLKWTAYEQYF	TGTGCCAGCAGCTTAAAATGGACAGCCTACGAGCAGTACTTC
once	TRBJ2-5	NA	TRBV28	12	CASAGSGETQYF	TGTGCCAGTGCCGGGAGTGGGGAGACCCAGTACTTC
NA	TRBJ2-5	NA	TRBV2	14	CASSRSGSWETQYF	TGTGCCAGCAGTAGATCTGGGAGTTGGGAGACCCAGTACTTC
many	TRBJ2-7	TRBD1	TRBV10-3	14	CAIGRGQGGYEQYF	TGTGCCATCGGGAGAGGACAGGGAGGCTACGAGCAGTACTTC
many	TRBJ1-1	NA	TRBV29-1	14	CSVEALGQHTEAFF	TGCAGCGTTGAAGCCCTAGGACAGCACACTGAAGCTTTCTTT
many	TRBJ2-5	NA	TRBV7-8	15	CASSPSDRSLWTQYF	TGTGCCAGCAGCCCCTCAGACAGGTCTTTGTGGACCCAGTACTTC
NA	TRBJ2-5	TRBD2	TRBV4-2	15	CASSQPTSDQETQYF	TGTGCCAGCAGCCAGCCAACTAGCGACCAAGAGACCCAGTACTTC
NA	TRBJ2-7	NA	TRBV4-3	15	CASSQFGSPAYEQYF	TGCGCCAGCAGCCAATTCGGGTCCCCGGCCTACGAGCAGTACTTC
many	TRBJ2-7	TRBD2	TRBV25-1	18	CASRGPGLADPGSYEQYF	TGTGCCAGCAGGGGCCCGGGACTAGCGGACCCTGGCTCCTACGAGCAGTACTTC
many	TRBJ2-7	NA	TRBV29-1	13	CSDAWCQRWEQYF	TGCAGCGACGCTTGGTGCCAGAGGTGGGAGCAGTACTTC
many	TRBJ2-5	NA	TRBV13	15	CASSLGVRLKETQYF	TGTGCCAGCAGCTTAGGCGTCCGGCTCAAAGAGACCCAGTACTTC
NA	TRBJ2-3	NA	TRBV5-1	14	CASTERQSTDTQYF	TGCGCCAGCACAGAGCGCCAGAGCACAGATACGCAGTATTTT
many	TRBJ1-3	NA	TRBV30	13	CAWRPASGNTIYF	TGTGCCTGGAGACCTGCCTCTGGAAACACCATATATTTT
many	TRBJ2-7	TRBD1	TRBV15	16	CATSRSRGQGAYEQYF	TGTGCCACCAGCAGGTCACGGGGACAGGGGGCATACGAGCAGTACTTC
many	TRBJ2-5	NA	TRBV6-2/TRBV6-3	14	CASSYWKGQETQYF	TGTGCCAGCAGTTATTGGAAGGGGCAAGAGACCCAGTACTTC
NA	TRBJ1-1	TRBD1	TRBV7-8	14	CASSSDRANTEAFF	TGTGCCAGCAGCAGCGACAGGGCGAACACTGAAGCTTTCTTT
many	TRBJ2-2	TRBD1	TRBV12-5	17	CASGLRVWTGGSGELFF	TGTGCTAGTGGCCTCCGGGTTTGGACAGGGGGTTCCGGGGAGCTGTTTTTT
few	TRBJ1-5	NA	TRBV18	13	CASSPGNNQPQHF	TGTGCCAGCTCACCAGGGAACAATCAGCCCCAGCATTTT
few	TRBJ2-2	NA	TRBV6-1	14	CASSVEPNTGELFF	TGTGCCAGCAGTGTTGAGCCCAACACCGGGGAGCTGTTTTTT
NA	TRBJ2-7	TRBD1	TRBV5-1	17	CASSLGTGTGNSYEQYF	TGCGCCAGCAGCTTGGGGACCGGGACAGGGAACTCCTACGAGCAGTACTTC
NA	TRBJ2-5	NA	TRBV20-1	11	CSASYGETQYF	TGCAGTGCTAGTTATGGGGAGACCCAGTACTTC
many	TRBJ1-2	TRBD1	TRBV27	14	CASSSPGTGGGYTF	TGTGCCAGCAGTTCTCCCGGGACAGGGGGAGGCTACACCTTC
many	TRBJ2-7	NA	TRBV30	15	CAWMLGGSTSYEQYF	TGTGCCTGGATGTTGGGAGGATCCACCTCCTACGAGCAGTACTTC
many	TRBJ2-7	TRBD2	TRBV20-1	15	CSARDQKTSFYEQYF	TGCAGTGCTAGAGATCAGAAGACTAGCTTCTACGAGCAGTACTTC
many	TRBJ2-5	NA	TRBV27	14	CASITTGPSETQYF	TGTGCCAGCATCACGACAGGACCCTCGGAGACCCAGTACTTC
many	TRBJ1-2	NA	TRBV6-5	15	CASRTERDGGYGYTF	TGTGCCAGCAGAACAGAAAGGGACGGCGGCTATGGCTACACCTTC
many	TRBJ1-2	TRBD1	TRBV19	12	CASNDREGGYTF	TGTGCCAGTAACGACAGGGAAGGAGGCTACACCTTC
many	TRBJ1-1	NA	TRBV29-1	14	CSVVGRGLNTEAFF	TGCAGCGTTGTTGGCAGGGGATTGAACACTGAAGCTTTCTTT
many	TRBJ1-6	NA	TRBV27	13	CASSPGGDSPLHF	TGTGCCAGCAGTCCAGGTGGGGATTCACCCCTCCACTTT
many	TRBJ2-7	NA	TRBV19	15	CASSLEDSRSYEQYF	TGTGCCAGTAGTCTAGAGGACAGCCGTTCCTACGAGCAGTACTTC
NA	TRBJ2-7	TRBD1	TRBV20-1	13	CSAQDRDPYEQYF	TGCAGTGCGCAAGACAGGGACCCCTACGAGCAGTACTTC
NA	TRBJ1-5	TRBD1	TRBV12-3/TRBV12-4	17	CASSLEGGGQGHQPQHF	TGTGCCAGCAGTTTAGAGGGTGGCGGACAGGGCCATCAGCCCCAGCATTTT
NA	TRBJ2-7	TRBD2	TRBV3-1	14	CASSPGGRAHEQYF	TGTGCCAGCAGCCCGGGCGGGAGGGCCCACGAGCAGTACTTC
NA	TRBJ2-5	NA	TRBV12-3/TRBV12-4	14	CASSFGQVGKTQYF	TGTGCCAGCAGTTTTGGGCAAGTCGGGAAGACCCAGTACTTC
many	TRBJ2-5	TRBD1	TRBV12-3/TRBV12-4	14	CASSSRTGKETQYF	TGTGCCAGCAGTTCAAGGACAGGGAAAGAGACCCAGTACTTC
once	TRBJ1-5	TRBD1	TRBV4-1	15	CASSRQRAGGEPQHF	TGCGCCAGCAGCCGACAGAGGGCAGGGGGCGAGCCCCAGCATTTT
many	TRBJ2-7	NA	TRBV12-3/TRBV12-4	12	CASSSGPYEQYF	TGTGCCAGCAGTTCGGGACCGTACGAGCAGTACTTC
many	TRBJ2-5	TRBD2	TRBV7-9	16	CASSSYEGLAGATQYF	TGTGCCAGCAGCTCATACGAAGGACTAGCGGGAGCGACCCAGTACTTC
many	TRBJ2-7	NA	TRBV4-1	14	CASSLGAETYEQYF	TGCGCCAGCAGCCTCGGCGCCGAAACGTACGAGCAGTACTTC
many	TRBJ1-5	NA	TRBV6-2/TRBV6-3	17	CASSYLQGYGSNQPQHF	TGTGCCAGCAGTTATCTACAGGGTTACGGTAGCAATCAGCCCCAGCATTTT
few	TRBJ2-1	NA	TRBV6-5	14	CASSYSTRGNEQFF	TGTGCCAGCAGTTACTCCACCCGGGGTAATGAGCAGTTCTTC
many	TRBJ2-7	NA	TRBV28	15	CASSDLTGEFYEQYF	TGTGCCAGCAGTGACCTGACGGGGGAATTCTACGAGCAGTACTTC
many	TRBJ2-7	TRBD1	TRBV10-3	17	CAISVGQGGPFSYEQYF	TGTGCCATCAGTGTGGGACAGGGCGGCCCCTTCTCCTACGAGCAGTACTTC
NA	TRBJ2-7	NA	TRBV6-1	15	CASSEGAGSSYEQYF	TGTGCCAGCAGTGAAGGGGCTGGGAGCTCCTACGAGCAGTACTTC